The rows below give T cell receptor beta chains drawn from one sample of a study of a mutant IDH1 vaccine in newly diagnosed glioma. Repertoires were generated with immunoSEQ multiplex PCR, while TCRdb's copy carries only in-frame clones and drops some. The table includes tens of thousands of clones, around 87% detected once. No cognate antigen is known for these TCRs. The sample here was PBMCs, taken from a glioma patient whose treatment included an IDH1 peptide vaccine. The receptors originated from a man in his forties with glioma. Both conserved end residues are part of each CDR3. The D gene is left open where the match is weak. Size is stated for part of the rows, as once, few or many counts, or as a class when the clone is expanded.

cdr3_nt	cdr3_aa	v_call	clone_size	j_call	d_call
TGTGCCAGCAGCTTTTTCAGCGGGAACACCGGGGAGCTGTTTTTT	CASSFFSGNTGELFF	TRBV11-2	.	TRBJ2-2	.
TGTGCCAGCAGCTTGGACAGGAAGCAGCAGTACTTC	CASSLDRKQQYF	TRBV5-4	.	TRBJ2-7	.
TGTGCCAGCAGCCCAGCGGGGGGGGGCTCCTACAATGAGCAGTTCTTC	CASSPAGGGSYNEQFF	TRBV7-7	few	TRBJ2-1	TRBD2
TGCGCCAGCAGCCAAGCCGACAGGGGGAACTATGGCTACACCTTC	CASSQADRGNYGYTF	TRBV4-3	.	TRBJ1-2	TRBD1
TGTGCCAGCAGCCTAGGAGTAAGGGGGGGAGAGACCCAGTACTTC	CASSLGVRGGETQYF	TRBV5-8	.	TRBJ2-5	.
TGTGCCAGTGGGGGGTTAGGAAAAGCTTTCTTT	CASGGLGKAFF	TRBV19	.	TRBJ1-1	.
TGTGCCAGCCGCCGAGCCGGACGGGAGACCCAGTACTTC	CASRRAGRETQYF	TRBV6-6	.	TRBJ2-5	.
TGCGCCAGCAGCCCCGGTCGCGGGAGGGGTCGGGAGACCCAGTACTTC	CASSPGRGRGRETQYF	TRBV4-3	.	TRBJ2-5	TRBD2
TGTGCCAGCAGCTTAAGAGGACCCACAGATACGCAGTATTTT	CASSLRGPTDTQYF	TRBV7-3	.	TRBJ2-3	.
TGCAGCGTTTCCCCCCGGGCAGCTGAAAAACTGTTTTTT	CSVSPRAAEKLFF	TRBV29-1	.	TRBJ1-4	.
TGTGCCAGTAGTATAAAGCACGCCGGACATTGTGAGCAGTTCTTC	CASSIKHAGHCEQFF	TRBV19	.	TRBJ2-1	.
TGTGCCAGCAGCACAGGACCGAGGAGGGGCTACACCTTC	CASSTGPRRGYTF	TRBV7-6	.	TRBJ1-2	.
TGTGCCACTACAACGACTAGCGGGCTCTACGAGCAGTACTTC	CATTTTSGLYEQYF	TRBV2	.	TRBJ2-7	TRBD2
TGTGCCTGGAGTGTAAATTATAAGAAGGAGCGGGAGTTCAGAGATACGCAGTATTTT	CAWSVNYKKEREFRDTQYF	TRBV30	.	TRBJ2-3	TRBD2